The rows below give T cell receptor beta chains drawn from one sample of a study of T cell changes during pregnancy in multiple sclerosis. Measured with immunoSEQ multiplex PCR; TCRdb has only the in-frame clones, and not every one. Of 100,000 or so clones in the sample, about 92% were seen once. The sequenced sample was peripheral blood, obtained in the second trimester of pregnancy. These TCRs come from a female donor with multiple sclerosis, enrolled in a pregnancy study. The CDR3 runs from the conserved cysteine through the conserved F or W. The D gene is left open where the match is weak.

-	CASSILGGNQPQHF	-	TRBJ1-5	TRBV5-1
TGTGCCAGCAGCCAAATGCGGATAGAGACCCAGTACTTC	CASSQMRIETQYF	-	TRBJ2-5	TRBV14
TGTGCCAGCAGCTTGGAGGGGCCAAGCACTGAAGCTTTCTTT	CASSLEGPSTEAFF	-	TRBJ1-1	TRBV5-8
TGCGCCAGCAGCCCCGACCCCGGGACAGATCAGCCCCAGCATTTT	CASSPDPGTDQPQHF	TRBD1	TRBJ1-5	TRBV5-1
TGTGCCAGCAGCCCAGGTACAGGGGGGAATCAGCCCCAGCATTTT	CASSPGTGGNQPQHF	TRBD1	TRBJ1-5	TRBV5-4
TGTGCCTGGGGACTTTGGACGGTAAACGAGCAGTACTTC	CAWGLWTVNEQYF	-	TRBJ2-7	TRBV30
TGTGCCAGCAGTCCCCGGTTGGCAACTAATGAAAAACTGTTTTTT	CASSPRLATNEKLFF	-	TRBJ1-4	TRBV27
TGCGCCAGCAGCCCGGGACTAGCTGCAGATACGCAGTATTTT	CASSPGLAADTQYF	TRBD2	TRBJ2-3	TRBV5-1
TGCAGTGCACGAACTGGCTACGAGCAGTACTTC	CSARTGYEQYF	-	TRBJ2-7	TRBV20-1
TGTGCCAGCAGCTCACCGGGACAGGGAAATCAGCCCCAGCATTTT	CASSSPGQGNQPQHF	TRBD1	TRBJ1-5	TRBV6-6
TGCAGCGTTCGCGGACAGCGAAACTCCTACGAGCAGTACTTC	CSVRGQRNSYEQYF	-	TRBJ2-7	TRBV29-1
TGCGCCAGCAGCTTGGTTGTTGGACACCTCTATGGCTACACCTTC	CASSLVVGHLYGYTF	-	TRBJ1-2	TRBV5-1
TGTGCCAGCAGTGCTGTAGATACGCAGTATTTT	CASSAVDTQYF	-	TRBJ2-3	TRBV2
TGTGCCGGGGGGACTAGCGGGAGGCTGGCCTACGAGCAGTACTTC	CAGGTSGRLAYEQYF	TRBD2	TRBJ2-7	TRBV7-9
TGCGCCAGCAGCTGGGCAGGGACCTACGAGCAGTACTTC	CASSWAGTYEQYF	-	TRBJ2-7	TRBV5-1
TGTGCCAGCAGCTCCCCCACGGGGACGGGGGGAGAAGAGACCCAGTACTTC	CASSSPTGTGGEETQYF	TRBD2	TRBJ2-5	TRBV7-6
TGTGCCAGCAGCCCAGCGGGAGGACCGAGCACAGATACGCAGTATTTT	CASSPAGGPSTDTQYF	TRBD2	TRBJ2-3	TRBV7-3
TGTGCCAGAAGCTTGGGGGCAGACGTCTACGAGCAGTACTTC	CARSLGADVYEQYF	-	TRBJ2-7	TRBV5-3
TGTGCCAGCAGTAACCCGGGACAAATCCATGGCTACACCTTC	CASSNPGQIHGYTF	-	TRBJ1-2	TRBV27
TGTGCCAGCAGTGACCTACAGGGCTTGGCTGAAGCTTTCTTT	CASSDLQGLAEAFF	-	TRBJ1-1	TRBV25-1
TGCGCCAGCAGCTCCGTAGCGGGAGACTACAATGAGCAGTTCTTC	CASSSVAGDYNEQFF	TRBD2	TRBJ2-1	TRBV5-1
TGTGCCAGTAGTAGGAGGGGCAACGGGATTAGCTCCTACGAGCAGTACTTC	CASSRRGNGISSYEQYF	-	TRBJ2-7	TRBV19
TGTGCCAGCGAACCGGGACTCCAAGAGACCCAGTACTTC	CASEPGLQETQYF	-	TRBJ2-5	TRBV2
TGTGCCAGTAGTCCCAGGACAGGGGACCATGAGCAGTTCTTC	CASSPRTGDHEQFF	TRBD1	TRBJ2-1	TRBV19
TGTGCCAGCAGCGTAGATACAAACACTGAAGCTTTCTTT	CASSVDTNTEAFF	-	TRBJ1-1	TRBV9
TGTGCCTGGAGCCTAGGACAGGTGGGGTTAAACGAGCAGTACTTC	CAWSLGQVGLNEQYF	TRBD1	TRBJ2-7	TRBV30
TGTGCCAGCAGGTTCGACAGGGGGTCCTACGAGCAGTACTTC	CASRFDRGSYEQYF	TRBD1	TRBJ2-7	TRBV27
TGTGCCAGCAGCGAGGACTTAGGGCCCTACGAGCAGTACTTC	CASSEDLGPYEQYF	-	TRBJ2-7	TRBV2
TGTGCCAGCAGCGAAGGGGGACTAGCGGGATCTGAGCAGTTCTTC	CASSEGGLAGSEQFF	TRBD2	TRBJ2-1	TRBV7-8